Below, one TCR beta chain is given with its context. Deletions cut 4 bases from V and 9 bases from J, with 10 bases between. Looked up from germline, CDR1 is SGHVS and CDR2 is FNYEAQ. The CDR3 has 13 residues. Original methodology: The authors estimated nucleated cell counts from reference gene primer amplification. The protocol was immunoSEQ multiplex PCR, while the TCRdb copy is restricted to in-frame clones and leaves out a portion. D and trimming were read from the DNA, whereas the V and J calls and clone size are those reported in that table. Among 110,000 or so clones, around 85% were seen once, and the ten largest hold less than 15%. This sample was taken from a study of blood T cell repertoires in COVID-19. Study-level background: Samples representing acute and convalescent COVID-19 were sourced from the United States, Italy and Spain. T cells, B-cell-depleted T cells, or PBMCs provided the cDNA or gDNA that served as material.

The material sequenced was peripheral blood. The chain links TRBV7-6 to TRBJ1-6; D gene unclear. The TCR originated in a human donor in a cohort sampled during active COVID-19. The CDR3 loop reads CASSSKTGSPLHF. DNA for the CDR3: TGTGCCAGCAGCTCAAAAACGGGTTCACCCCTCCACTTT. The full variable domain, with the rest looked up from reference TRBV7-6 and TRBJ1-6, is GAGVSQSPRYKVTKRGQDVALRCDPISGHVSLYWYRQALGQGPEFLTYFNYEAQQDKSGLPNDRFSAERPEGSISTLTIQRTEQRDSAMYRCASSSKTGSPLHFGNGTRLTVT.